What follows is one T cell receptor beta chain and its context. Living in roughly 23 US areas, the participants were between roughly 18 and 89 years of age. The V and J ends lost 1 base and 5 bases respectively, with 10 bases between them. The germline gives CDR1 KGHSH, CDR2 LQKENI. This CDR3 comprises 14 residues. The assay was immunoSEQ multiplex PCR, and TCRdb's table has in-frame clones only and misses some. Here the sample spans about 140,000 clones, about 90% being singletons. The sample belongs to a study of blood T cell repertoires in COVID-19. The sequenced sample was PBMCs or T cells enriched from blood (not recorded which). The sequence came from a man aged 55-75 years who had recovered from COVID-19. The V and J genes are TRBV18 and TRBJ2-3; D is possibly TRBD2 (6 bases). CDR3 residues: CASSPQRVEDTQYF. In nucleotides, the CDR3 is TGTGCCAGCTCACCACAGCGGGTTGAAGATACGCAGTATTTT.